Each of the 23 T cell receptor beta chains below was sequenced from the same sample in a study of tumor-infiltrating lymphocytes in primary liver carcinoma. Starting material for RNA and DNA co-extraction consisted of 20-30 mg of unsorted bulk tissue. Starting material of roughly 550 ng total RNA yielded TCR beta cDNA via a constant-region primer. Libraries for TCR beta were built through three nested multiplex PCR rounds, which together made up a slightly modified ARM-PCR procedure. Both of the initial two PCR rounds ran for about 11 cycles and employed TRBV1-TRBV30 forward primers alongside a C-beta reverse primer. One entry per CDR3 protein results from TCRdb running MiXCR on the multiplex PCR reads. The repertoire holds about 120,000 distinct CDR3 sequences, approximately 68% seen once, with roughly 7.3% in the top ten. Sample: tumor-adjacent normal liver tissue. These receptor sequences come from a woman in her sixties or seventies with primary liver carcinoma and hepatitis B virus infection.

This clonotype was picked up a small number of times. This likely comes from a read error, as the CDR3 has no conserved phenylalanine or tryptophan at its end. The chain couples TRBV11-3 to TRBJ2-5, with D uncertain. The CDR3 extends over 11 amino acids. The germline V gene has CDR1 SGHNT and CDR2 YENEEA. Here the CDR3 DNA reads TGTGTCAGCAGCTTAGAAGAGACCCAGTACTTA. Translated, it gives CVSSLEETQYL.

This clonotype was seen many times. The rearrangement links TRBV5-1 to TRBJ1-1; maybe TRBD1 (6 bases). The CDR3 spans 15 residues. Trimming pared 0 bases from V and 7 bases from J, leaving 16 bases between. CDR1 and CDR2 (germline): SGHRS, YFSETQ. The CDR3 spells CASSLAGGEWNEAFF. The CDR3 DNA is TGCGCCAGCAGCTTGGCCGGGGGCGAGTGGAATGAAGCTTTCTTT.

Note on this clonotype: One end of the junction is discordant with germline, which a read error may explain. The rearrangement joins TRBV12-3 or TRBV12-4 to TRBJ2-3; tentatively, D is TRBD1 or TRBD2 (6 bases each). The CDR3 loop spans 14 amino acids. In DNA form, the CDR3 reads TGTGCCAGCTCCCGAGGGGGGACGACAGATACACAGTACTTT. Its protein product is CASSRGGTTDTQYF.

About this clonotype itself: Mismatch with germline at one junction end may stem from a read error. The rearrangement uses TRBV12-3 or TRBV12-4 and TRBJ2-7; D not resolved. This CDR3 spans 13 amino acids. Here the CDR3 reads CASSLRCRYEQYF. CDR3 nucleotide sequence: TGTGCCAGCAGTCTCCGATGCCGCTACGAGCAATACTTC.

This clonotype was seen repeatedly, ten times or more. The chain recombines TRBV4-1 with TRBJ2-7, with 9 bases fitting TRBD1. The ends lost 3 bases at V and 4 bases at J; junction bases unmatched: 4. The CDR3 sequence is 14 residues long. Germline assignment: CDR1 MGHRA and CDR2 YSYEKL. CDR3 sequence: CASSHTGTGYEQYF. CDR3 in DNA: TGCGCCAGCAGCCACACCGGGACAGGGTACGAGCAGTACTTC.

This chain uses TRBV6-2 or TRBV6-3 with TRBJ1-4; D ambiguous. Trimming shortened V by 11 bases and J by 7 bases, and 14 bases separated the two germline ends. There are 12 residues in the CDR3. Germline CDR1 reads MNHEY; CDR2 reads SVGEGT. The CDR3 bases are TGTGCCGGCCATATGGGGAGTGAAAAACTGTTTTTT. It yields the protein CAGHMGSEKLFF.

Regarding this clonotype: With a much larger clone just one base away, this may be a read error. The chain recombines TRBV5-1 with TRBJ2-3, with 9 positions matching TRBD2. Germline assignment: CDR1 SGHRS and CDR2 YFSETQ. With 5 bases clipped from V and 8 bases from J, the junction kept 9 bases outside the gene matches. This CDR3 has 14 residues. The CDR3 here is CASSHSGRSGTQYF. In DNA form, the CDR3 reads TGCGCCAGCAGTCACAGCGGGAGGTCCGGTACGCAGTATTTT.

In the case of this clonotype: Because the CDR3 is missing its conserved closing phenylalanine or tryptophan, this is likely a read error. No DNA is shown, since the ends of the CDR3 on it are uncertain; the CDR3 is the one TCRdb lists. V gene TRBV11-3 combines with J gene TRBJ2-3; the D call TRBD1 from the table was never checked on the DNA. The CDR3 spans 13 amino acids, including both terminal residues. CDR1 and CDR2 (germline): SGHNT, YENEEA. CDR3 protein: CASSVQGADTLCY.

Note on this clonotype: This may stem from a read error, because a much larger clone lies one nucleotide away. This chain connects TRBV29-1 to TRBJ2-5, with D tentatively TRBD2 (5 bases). Trimming removed 6 bases from V and 5 bases from J, with 22 bases in between. The CDR3 covers 15 residues. Germline-derived CDR1 and CDR2 are SQVTM and ANQGSEA. Here the CDR3 DNA reads TGCAGCGTCTCCCGACTAACGGACCCCAAGGAGACCCAGTACTTC. Its protein is CSVSRLTDPKETQYF.

This clonotype was observed a few times. The V call is TRBV12-3 or TRBV12-4, the J call TRBJ2-7; tentative D call: TRBD1 (5 bases). V was cut by 5 bases and J by 5 bases, with 7 bases left in between. This CDR3 comprises 11 residues. CDR3 region: CASSVRDEQYF. The CDR3 DNA reads TGTGCCAGCAGTGTCAGGGACGAGCAGTACTTC.

As concerns this clonotype: One end of the junction is discordant with germline, which a read error may explain. V usage is TRBV28 and J usage is TRBJ1-1; D may be TRBD1 (5 bases). The CDR3 is made up of 13 amino acids. Germline V gene sequence: CDR1 MDHEN, CDR2 SYDVKM. CDR3 protein: CATLTVMDTEAFF. The CDR3, as DNA: TGTGCCACCTTGACAGTCATGGACACTGAGGCTTTCTTT.

The chain joins TRBV29-1 to TRBJ2-3; the D call may be TRBD1 or TRBD2 (5 bases each). V shed 3 bases and J shed 14 bases, with 21 bases lying between them. The CDR3 spans 13 residues. The germline gives CDR1 SQVTM, CDR2 ANQGSEA. Here the CDR3 DNA reads TGCAGCGTTGAGGATCCACTGGGACGCTACTCGTATTTT. Its translation is CSVEDPLGRYSYF.

This clonotype is a singleton in its sample. The CDR3 ends on some other residue instead of the conserved phenylalanine or tryptophan, so this is likely a read error. This chain links TRBV12-3 or TRBV12-4 with TRBJ1-6, with 7 nucleotides matching TRBD1. This CDR3 region has 13 residues. The CDR3 here is CASSLGQASPLHI. The DNA for the CDR3 is TGCGCCAGCAGTTTAGGACAGGCTTCACCCCTCCACATT.

In this sample, this clonotype turned up a few times. The J gene is TRBJ2-1, the V gene TRBV21-1; TRBD2, the table's D call, lacks a check against the DNA. TRBV21-1 is listed as a pseudogene. The CDR3 sequence is 16 residues long. CDR3 coding DNA: TGTGCCAGCAGCAAAGCCGAGGGACTAGCCAACGATGAGCAGTTCTTC. Its translation: CASSKAEGLANDEQFF.

This clonotype has only a few counts. At one of its ends the junction is not consistent with the germline gene, which may arise from a read error. The chain links TRBV11-3 to TRBJ2-5, with no clear D. Germline CDR1 is SGHNT and CDR2 is YENEEA. This CDR3 is 14 amino acids long. CDR3 nucleotide sequence: TGTGCCTGCAGCTTAATGGCTAGTGGAGAGACCCAGTACTTC. It codes for CACSLMASGETQYF. The whole variable domain, remainder taken from reference TRBV11-3 and TRBJ2-5, is EAGVVQSPRYKIIEKKQPVAFWCNPISGHNTLYWYLQNLGQGPELLIRYENEEAVDDSQLPKDRFSAERLKGVDSTLKIQPAELGDSAVYLCACSLMASGETQYFGPGTRLLVL.

A word on this clonotype: Compared with germline, one end of the junction differs, possibly owing to a read error. The chain combines TRBV4-1 with TRBJ1-5; the D is unclear. The V gene's germline CDR1 is MGHRA and CDR2 YSYEKL. The CDR3 runs 14 residues. The CDR3 reads CASIQETRVQPQHF. The CDR3 DNA follows: TGTGCCAGCATCCAAGAAACGAGGGTTCAGCCCCAGCATTTT.

This clonotype was counted at least ten times. The chain is built from TRBV29-1 and TRBJ2-3; the match to TRBD1 covers 10 bases. The CDR3 is 15 residues long. The V gene's germline CDR1 is SQVTM and CDR2 ANQGSEA. J lost 5 bases, V lost 2 bases, and 7 bases had no gene match. In DNA form, the CDR3 reads TGCAGCGTTGAAACCCGGGACAGGGGTGGAGATACGCAGTATTTT. Residues: CSVETRDRGGDTQYF.

Turning to this clonotype: A read error may produce the germline difference seen at one junction end. The chain is built from TRBV12-3 or TRBV12-4 and TRBJ2-5; TRBD1 agrees at 9 bases. The length of the CDR3 is 13 residues. The CDR3 DNA follows: TGTGCCAGCAGTACGGACAGGGGCAGGGCCCAGTATTTC. It specifies CASSTDRGRAQYF.

Remarks on this clonotype: Given a much more abundant clone one base away, this may be a read error. The rearrangement links TRBV28 to TRBJ2-1; D gene unclear. Germline values: CDR1 MDHEN, CDR2 SYDVKM. This CDR3 comprises 13 residues. Deletions cut 5 bases from V and 12 bases from J, with 17 bases between. CDR3 DNA: TGTGCCAGCAGTCCATTATTGCGTCATGGGCAGTTCTTC. It encodes CASSPLLRHGQFF.

Remarks on this clonotype: The conserved phenylalanine or tryptophan normally closing the CDR3 is absent here, so this likely arose from a read error. This chain uses TRBV29-1 with TRBJ2-1, with D maybe TRBD2 (6 bases). V was pared by 1 base and J by 1 base, with 23 bases between. Germline values: CDR1 SQVTM, CDR2 ANQGSEA. The length of the CDR3 is 19 residues. CDR3 protein: CSVEGSLASVIGSYNEQFS. CDR3 sequence (DNA): TGCAGCGTTGAAGGGTCCCTGGCTAGCGTGATAGGATCCTACAATGAGCAGTTCTCC.

Note on this clonotype: A single base separates this from a much larger clone, so it may be a read error. CDR3 region: CAWTRTGAGANALTF. The CDR3 nucleotides are TGTGCCTGGACCCGGACAGGAGCTGGGGCCAACGCCCTGACTTTC. The chain has TRBV30 and TRBJ2-6, with 7 bases aligning to TRBD1. There are 15 residues in the CDR3. Per germline, CDR1 GTSNPN and CDR2 SVGIG (reference sequence).

For this clonotype: The junction does not match germline at one end; this may be a read error. The chain's CDR3 is CASSHSVSDTGELVF. In DNA form, the CDR3 reads TGCGCCAGCAGCCATTCGGTCTCGGACACCGGTGAGCTGGTTTTT. The J gene is TRBJ2-2, the V gene TRBV4-1, with D possibly matching TRBD1 (5 bases). This CDR3 has 15 amino acids. Germline-derived CDR1 and CDR2 are MGHRA and YSYEKL.

To note about this clonotype: The junction shows a germline mismatch at one end, possibly a read error. This chain uses TRBV4-2 with TRBJ2-2, with D tentatively TRBD2 (6 bases). This CDR3 has 15 amino acids. Germline loops: CDR1 LGHNA, CDR2 YNFKEQ. The DNA of the CDR3 is TGTGCCAGCAGCCCCCGACTAGACACGGTCGGGGAGCTGGTTTTT. As protein: CASSPRLDTVGELVF.